This T cell receptor (beta chain) was captured by sequencing in a study of blood T cell repertoires in COVID-19 (dated by TCRdb to about 2020). A note on the overall study: The collaborator samples originated in the United States, Italy and Spain and spanned the acute and convalescent phases of COVID-19. The material from the prospective study consisted of cDNA or gDNA derived from T cells, B-cell-depleted T cells, or PBMCs. The dataset comprised deeply sampled blood TCRbeta repertoires from subjects exposed to, actively infected with, or recovered from COVID-19. A freely available public database, intended as a resource for researchers studying the immune response to SARS-CoV-2, is where the repertoires were released. Samples came from the ongoing ImmuneRACE study (first 160 participants) plus 1,254 subjects from 6 global collaborators. Nearly every sample came with metadata listing a de-identified subject ID, COVID-19 status, age in years and sex. Where HLA class I and class II types were available, the types were taken from metadata supplied by the sample provider, not from assay-based typing.

The immunoSEQ Assay, a bias-controlled multiplex PCR, was used to amplify TCRbeta CDR3 regions from genomic DNA. For the original study's pipeline: The number of nucleated cells in each sample was estimated from the amplification of reference gene primers within the assay. Sequence reads were collapsed and filtered to measure the absolute abundance of every unique TCRbeta CDR3 rearrangement. For each sample, productive Simpson clonality was calculated as the square root of Simpson's diversity index over productive rearrangements. Here the immuneACCESS table is served through TCRdb, limited to in-frame sequences with V and J called. Missing clones are a known gap in these copies; in checked studies unresolved V genes cover under half, and the rest lacks a known reason. The V and J calls and clone size were taken over from that table, and D and trimming were inferred from the DNA. This sample has about 190,000 clones in its table, and about 85% of those were observed once. Of the sample, about 1.1% falls within the top ten clones.

Each collaborating institution followed its own protocols to collect whole blood in K2EDTA tubes. Collaborator samples were shipped for TCRbeta analysis as frozen whole blood, isolated PBMCs, or DNA extracted from either sample type. Regarding this clone: Its antigen is still unknown. Base qualities were left out, and no much larger clone turns up one base away.

The research as a whole found: The amount of clinical and demographic metadata varied by source and participant and was provided uncurated.

The germline ends are 7 bases apart after V is trimmed by 5 bases and J by 0 bases. CDR1 and CDR2, looked up from the germline V gene (reference sequence), are LGHDT and YNNKEL. From the cysteine up to the phenylalanine, the CDR3 has a length of 14 residues. Left in the record is the CDR3 DNA by itself, 42 bases read in frame from the first base. The TCR sequence derives from a man between 25 and 39 years old with acute or convalescent COVID-19. The sequence links TRBV3-1 (or the pseudogene TRBV3-2) to TRBJ1-4; the D gene is possibly TRBD1, with 6 bases matching. Sequencing was carried out using peripheral blood. The CDR3: CASSKGATNEKLFF. The nucleotide sequence reads as follows: TGTGCCAGCAGCAAGGGGGCAACTAATGAAAAACTGTTTTTT.